These 28 T cell receptor beta chains share one sample of origin, sequenced in a study of cytomegalovirus exposure and HLA in healthy donors. The primer mix had 60 Vbeta and 13 Jbeta primers. The protocol was immunoSEQ multiplex PCR, while the TCRdb copy is restricted to in-frame clones and leaves out a portion. The sample lists under 200,000 clones; roughly 75% were seen once. Input material: PBMCs. The origin of the receptors is a woman between 35 and 50 years old in good health and CMV-seropositive.

The CDR3 protein is CASSLVFERQGLSEQFF. The CDR3 region has the DNA TGTGCCAGCAGCCTAGTCTTTGAAAGACAGGGGCTTAGTGAGCAGTTCTTC. This sequence joins TRBV7-8 and TRBJ2-1, with 8 nucleotides matching TRBD1. This CDR3 contains 17 residues. J lost 9 bases, V lost 5 bases, and 18 bases had no gene match. From germline, CDR1 is SGHVS and CDR2 FQNEAQ.

The V gene is TRBV11-2, the J gene TRBJ2-5; possible D gene TRBD1, 5 bases. Trimming took off 5 bases at V and 2 bases at J, with 12 bases between the two ends. This CDR3 has 14 residues. Germline CDR1 SGHAT, CDR2 FQNNGV. CDR3 bases: TGTGCCAGCAGCACAGGTCTGGGGCAAGAGACCCAGTACTTC. Translated: CASSTGLGQETQYF.

This clone was found a few times. The genes are TRBV28 and TRBJ1-1, with a weak D call TRBD1 (5 bases). Germline V CDR1 and CDR2: MDHEN, SYDVKM. V lost 7 bases and J 1 base, leaving 25 bases between the germline ends. This CDR3 spans 18 amino acids. CDR3 in amino acids: CASTPFGSQGVKNTEAFF. CDR3 sequence (DNA): TGTGCCAGCACCCCTTTCGGGTCCCAGGGCGTAAAGAACACTGAAGCTTTCTTT. Complete variable domain (other parts from reference TRBV28 and TRBJ1-1): DVKVTQSSRYLVKRTGEKVFLECVQDMDHENMFWYRQDPGLGLRLIYFSYDVKMKEKGDIPEGYSVSREKKERFSLILESASTNQTSMYLCASTPFGSQGVKNTEAFFGQGTRLTVV.

Turning to this clone: The junction departs from germline at one end; a sequencing error may be responsible. This chain uses TRBV6-1 with TRBJ1-5, with D hard to call. The CDR3 totals 16 residues. Germline V gene sequence: CDR1 MNHNS, CDR2 SASEGT. CDR3 amino acids: CASSEVAGNSNQPQHF. The CDR3 nucleotides are TGTGCCAGCAGCGAAGTGGCAGGAAATAGCAATCAGCCCCAGCATTTT.

The rearrangement links TRBV19 to TRBJ2-3; D unresolved. Germline V CDR1 and CDR2: LNHDA, SQIVND (reference sequence). Trimming left V 3 bases short and J 1 base short, with 5 bases between. The CDR3 sequence is 13 residues long. CDR3 nucleotide sequence: TGTGCCAGTAGTATTCCAGGCACAGATACGCAGTATTTT. This codes for CASSIPGTDTQYF. Complete variable domain (other parts from reference TRBV19 and TRBJ2-3): DGGITQSPKYLFRKEGQNVTLSCEQNLNHDAMYWYRQDPGQGLRLIYYSQIVNDFQKGDIAEGYSVSREKKESFPLTVTSAQKNPTAFYLCASSIPGTDTQYFGPGTRLTVL.

The chain combines TRBV9 with TRBJ2-3; D is uncertain. The germline V gene has CDR1 SGDLS and CDR2 YYNGEE. This CDR3 contains 13 residues. V dropped 3 bases and J dropped 4 bases, with 9 bases sitting between them. CDR3 coding DNA: TGTGCCAGCAGCGCTTCGAGTCCAGATACGCAGTATTTT. It yields the protein CASSASSPDTQYF.

The chain couples TRBV6-1 to TRBJ1-5; the match to TRBD1 covers 10 bases. CDR1 is MNHNS, CDR2 SASEGT, per germline. The CDR3 runs 15 residues. The V gene end was trimmed by 7 bases and the J gene end by 6 bases; junction bases not matched to a gene: 9. DNA for the CDR3: TGTGCCAGCAAACTCGGGACAGGGGTAGGTCAGCCCCAGCATTTT. Its protein product is CASKLGTGVGQPQHF.

Here the CDR3 DNA reads TGCAGCGTTGAAGCTACGGCCAACGTCCTGACTTTC. Encoded protein: CSVEATANVLTF. This chain joins TRBV29-1 and TRBJ2-6, with D unresolved. The CDR3 is 12 amino acids. V gave up 1 base and J gave up 6 bases, with 4 bases separating them. Germline CDR1 and CDR2: SQVTM and ANQGSEA. The whole variable domain, remainder taken from reference TRBV29-1 and TRBJ2-6, is SAVISQKPSRDICQRGTSLTIQCQVDSQVTMMFWYRQQPGQSLTLIATANQGSEATYESGFVIDKFPISRPNLTFSTLTVSNMSPEDSSIYLCSVEATANVLTFGAGSRLTVL.

This clone was detected only a few times. The rearrangement joins TRBV29-1 to TRBJ2-3, with TRBD2 identical over 12 bases. V dropped 3 bases and J dropped 0; count of bases not matched to a gene: 1. CDR3 length: 15 amino acids. Germline V lookup: CDR1 SQVTM, CDR2 ANQGSEA. CDR3 sequence: CSVDGTSGSTDTQYF. In DNA form, the CDR3 reads TGCAGCGTTGACGGGACTAGCGGGAGCACAGATACGCAGTATTTT.

The chain recombines TRBV6-5 with TRBJ2-7; TRBD1 agrees at 7 bases. The CDR3 totals 12 residues. V shed 6 bases and J 3 bases; nucleotides not matched to a gene: 2. The germline CDR1 and CDR2 sequences are MNHEY and SVGAGI. CDR3: CASRNRGYEQYF. CDR3 sequence (DNA): TGTGCCAGCAGGAACAGGGGCTACGAGCAGTACTTC.

The V gene is TRBV6-5, the J gene TRBJ1-5; 8 bases match TRBD1. The CDR3 is made up of 13 amino acids. Germline assignment: CDR1 MNHEY and CDR2 SVGAGI. Trimming removed 10 bases from V and 4 bases from J; junction bases left unmatched: 6. The CDR3 bases are TGTGCCACTAGGCAGGGGGCGAATCAGCCCCAGCATTTT. Protein sequence: CATRQGANQPQHF.

For the CDR3, the DNA is TGTGCCAGCAGTCGGAATCTGGGAGGAACCAATGAGCAGTTCTTC. It yields the protein CASSRNLGGTNEQFF. The chain has TRBV6-4 and TRBJ2-1, with D possibly TRBD2 on 6 matching bases. This CDR3 comprises 15 residues. Germline V lookup: CDR1 MRHNA, CDR2 SNTAGT. Trimming pared 5 bases from V and 6 bases from J, leaving 17 bases between.

This chain links TRBV29-1 with TRBJ2-2; 7 nucleotides agree with TRBD2. The germline gives CDR1 SQVTM, CDR2 ANQGSEA. The CDR3 extends over 13 amino acids. V trimming: 7 bases; J trimming: 7 bases; junction bases outside the gene matches: 9. The CDR3 DNA follows: TGCAGCGCTCGACCTAGCGGAGACGGGGAGCTGTTTTTT. Translating gives CSARPSGDGELFF.

The chain recombines TRBV5-1 with TRBJ2-7; TRBD1 might be the D (8 bases). Germline CDR1 is SGHRS and CDR2 is YFSETQ. Trimming pared 4 bases from V and 3 bases from J, leaving 14 bases between. The CDR3 has 14 residues. The CDR3 coding sequence is TGCGCCAGCAGCGAACAGGGGGGGGACTACGAGCAGTACTTC. Its translation: CASSEQGGDYEQYF.

The chain couples TRBV5-6 to TRBJ2-5, with 9 bases identical to TRBD1. Judging by the DNA end, TRBJ2-7 fits better; the J call may be wrong. There are 15 residues in the CDR3. Germline V CDR1 and CDR2: SGHDT, YYEEEE. This chain's CDR3 is CASTPRDRVGYEQYF. CDR3 coding DNA: TGTGCCAGCACCCCCCGGGACAGGGTTGGATACGAGCAGTACTTC.

CDR3 loop: CASSLAAVSSLNTEAFF. The CDR3 nucleotides read TGTGCCAGCAGCTTAGCAGCGGTCAGCAGCCTGAACACTGAAGCTTTCTTT. The genes are TRBV7-8 and TRBJ1-1, with no clear D. In germline, CDR1 is SGHVS, CDR2 FQNEAQ. Trimming left V 0 bases short and J 0 bases short, with 14 bases between. The CDR3 consists of 17 residues.

This chain links TRBV11-2 with TRBJ2-2; 10 bases match TRBD2. Germline lookup yields CDR1 SGHAT and CDR2 FQNNGV. The CDR3 is 15 amino acids. V shed 6 bases, J shed 3 bases, and the junction held 4 bases outside the gene matches. The DNA for the CDR3 is TGTGCCAGCAGTCGGACTAGCGGAGACACCGGGGAGCTGTTTTTT. It codes for CASSRTSGDTGELFF. Complete variable domain (other parts from reference TRBV11-2 and TRBJ2-2): EAGVAQSPRYKIIEKRQSVAFWCNPISGHATLYWYQQILGQGPKLLIQFQNNGVVDDSQLPKDRFSAERLKGVDSTLKIQPAKLEDSAVYLCASSRTSGDTGELFFGEGSRLTVL.

This clone has only a few counts. This sequence joins TRBV2 and TRBJ2-3; D remains ambiguous. Germline-derived CDR1 and CDR2 are SNHLY and FYNNEI. V lost 2 bases and J 1 base, leaving 10 bases between the germline ends. This CDR3 is built from 15 residues. CDR3 sequence: CASSERRGGTDTQYF. CDR3 DNA: TGTGCCAGCAGTGAAAGGCGAGGTGGCACAGATACGCAGTATTTT.

This clone was counted between two and nine times. The gene calls are TRBV28 and TRBJ2-7, with 7 nucleotides matching TRBD1. Looked up from germline, CDR1 is MDHEN and CDR2 is SYDVKM. The CDR3 loop spans 15 amino acids. With V trimmed by 7 bases and J by 0 bases, 9 bases remained unmatched. For the CDR3, the DNA is TGTGCCAGCACCCGGAACCGGGACAGCTCCTACGAGCAGTACTTC. Encoded protein: CASTRNRDSSYEQYF.

V is TRBV10-1 and J is TRBJ1-1; D gene uncertain. CDR1 and CDR2 (germline): WNHNN, SYGVQD (reference sequence). The CDR3 spans 13 residues. Between the trimmed V and J ends, which lost 5 bases and 3 bases, there was a span of 10 bases. The CDR3 region is CASSFGGDTEAFF. Here the CDR3 DNA reads TGCGCCAGCAGTTTCGGCGGAGACACTGAAGCTTTCTTT.

V and J are TRBV28 and TRBJ1-2, with no clear D. The CDR3 has 14 amino acids. The germline CDR1 and CDR2 sequences are MDHEN and SYDVKM. V shed 6 bases and J shed 3 bases, with 14 bases lying between them. Here the CDR3 reads CASRFMPGHYGYTF. In DNA form, the CDR3 reads TGTGCCAGCAGATTCATGCCAGGCCACTATGGCTACACCTTC.

This clone occurred once. The chain has TRBV4-1 and TRBJ1-4; 7 bases fit TRBD1. CDR1 is MGHRA, CDR2 YSYEKL, per germline. Trimming removed 3 bases from V and 4 bases from J; junction bases left unmatched: 17. The CDR3 totals 19 residues. DNA for the CDR3: TGCGCCAGCAGCCAGCGTTCCGACAGGGCACTCTCCCTTAATGAAAAACTGTTTTTT. It codes for CASSQRSDRALSLNEKLFF.

J is TRBJ2-1 and V is TRBV28; 9 bases align to TRBD1. Germline CDR1 is MDHEN and CDR2 is SYDVKM. The CDR3 spans 15 residues. V lost 5 bases and J lost 7; bases outside the gene matches: 9. The CDR3 region has the DNA TGTGCCAGCAGTGCCACAGGGGGCGCGAGAAATGAGCAGTTCTTC. Translation gives CASSATGGARNEQFF.

The rearrangement uses TRBV10-3 and TRBJ1-2; 9 bases are a match to TRBD1. This CDR3 has 14 amino acids. CDR1 is ENHRY and CDR2 is SYGVKD in the germline V gene. V dropped 2 bases and J dropped 4; count of bases not matched to a gene: 2. The CDR3 DNA reads as TGTGCCATCAGTGAGGGGACAGGGACCTATGGCTACACCTTC. Translated, it gives CAISEGTGTYGYTF.

V is TRBV29-1 and J is TRBJ1-1; D ambiguous. The CDR3 extends over 13 amino acids. V was trimmed by 7 bases and J by 4 bases, leaving 16 bases between them. Germline CDR1 is SQVTM and CDR2 is ANQGSEA. This chain's CDR3 is CSASINVSTEAFF. DNA of the CDR3: TGCAGCGCCTCCATTAACGTGAGCACTGAAGCTTTCTTT.

This clone appeared once. This chain connects TRBV15 to TRBJ1-5, with unresolved D. Trimming cost V 3 bases and J 4 bases, with 7 bases left between them. This CDR3 has 13 residues. CDR1 and CDR2 from the germline V gene are LNHNV and YYDKDF (reference sequence). CDR3 residues: CATSSLRNQPQHF. CDR3 coding DNA: TGTGCCACCAGCAGTCTCAGGAATCAGCCCCAGCATTTT.

The chain carries TRBV6-5 and TRBJ2-7, with 7 bases fitting TRBD1. The V gene's germline CDR1 is MNHEY and CDR2 SVGAGI. With 2 bases clipped from V and 3 bases from J, the junction kept 10 bases outside the gene matches. The CDR3 is 16 amino acids. CDR3 nucleotides: TGTGCCAGCAGTTACGAGTTAGGGACAGCGCGCTACGAGCAGTACTTC. Its protein product is CASSYELGTARYEQYF.

The gene calls are TRBV14 and TRBJ2-7; 10 bases map to TRBD2. J gave up 6 bases and V 0 bases, and 11 bases lay outside the gene matches. From germline, CDR1 is SGHDN and CDR2 FVKESK. CDR3 length: 17 residues. In DNA, the CDR3 is TGTGCCAGCAGCCAAGAGGTTTTTAGCGGGAGGTCTGGCGAGCAGTACTTC. It translates to CASSQEVFSGRSGEQYF.